This is a list of T cell receptor beta chains from one sample in a study of metastatic and nonmetastatic thyroid tumors. TCRdb reprocessed the PCR reads using MiXCR. Of about 45,000 clones listed, about 4% are singletons. Sequencing was performed on blood. The source of these receptors is a female donor with papillary thyroid cancer or a benign thyroid nodule (not recorded which). Some clones in this sample may be carry-over from other donors' samples. Each CDR3 is given without its conserved first and last residue. Not every row has a clone size; where given, it reads once, few, many or a size class.

V gene: TRBV12-3/TRBV12-4; CDR3 length: 13; J gene: TRBJ2-5; clone size: many; CDR3 protein: ASSLPGSVGETQY
V gene: TRBV6-1; CDR3 length: 14; J gene: TRBJ2-1; clone size: medium-sized; CDR3 protein: ASSDGGGENVNEQF
V gene: TRBV29-1; CDR3 length: 10; J gene: TRBJ2-1; clone size: many; CDR3 protein: SADRANDEQF
V gene: TRBV7-9; CDR3 length: 16; J gene: TRBJ2-7; clone size: many; CDR3 protein: ASSLGVLAGGPGEEQY
V gene: TRBV6-1; CDR3 length: 16; J gene: TRBJ1-2; clone size: few; CDR3 protein: ASSSRPDSGRRVYGYT
V gene: TRBV20-1; CDR3 length: 12; J gene: TRBJ2-1; clone size: many; CDR3 protein: STPNVGRENEQF
V gene: TRBV12-3/TRBV12-4; CDR3 length: 13; J gene: TRBJ2-3; clone size: many; CDR3 protein: ASSFRGYDTDTQY
V gene: TRBV6-4; CDR3 length: 13; J gene: TRBJ2-1; clone size: many; CDR3 protein: ASSELAGEYNEQF
V gene: TRBV6-4; CDR3 length: 10; J gene: TRBJ2-7; clone size: NA; CDR3 protein: ASRPVLGHQL
V gene: TRBV27; CDR3 length: 13; J gene: TRBJ2-1; clone size: many; CDR3 protein: ASSFLARTYNEQF
V gene: TRBV6-1; CDR3 length: 19; J gene: TRBJ1-4; clone size: few; CDR3 protein: ASSEQERGQTSTRLNEKLF
V gene: TRBV6-1; CDR3 length: 11; J gene: TRBJ2-1; clone size: NA; CDR3 protein: ASKGTSRREQF
V gene: TRBV7-9; CDR3 length: 11; J gene: TRBJ2-7; clone size: many; CDR3 protein: ASSRGGGREQY
V gene: TRBV4-1; CDR3 length: 14; J gene: TRBJ2-1; clone size: NA; CDR3 protein: ASSQDLGTSWDEQF
V gene: TRBV6-1; CDR3 length: 10; J gene: TRBJ1-2; clone size: NA; CDR3 protein: ASSGTVYGYT
V gene: TRBV6-2/TRBV6-3; CDR3 length: 11; J gene: TRBJ1-5; clone size: many; CDR3 protein: AISDGDRAPQH
V gene: TRBV6-5; CDR3 length: 13; J gene: TRBJ1-6; clone size: NA; CDR3 protein: ASSSRQGLYSPLH
V gene: TRBV27; CDR3 length: 13; J gene: TRBJ2-5; clone size: many; CDR3 protein: ASSLSRGGSETQY
V gene: TRBV6-1; CDR3 length: 14; J gene: TRBJ1-6; clone size: few; CDR3 protein: ASSEFEGSPNSPLH
V gene: TRBV19; CDR3 length: 12; J gene: TRBJ1-1; clone size: many; CDR3 protein: ASSIEGENTEAF
V gene: TRBV6-1; CDR3 length: 13; J gene: TRBJ2-3; clone size: NA; CDR3 protein: ASISLAGAWDTQY
V gene: TRBV24-1; CDR3 length: 11; J gene: TRBJ1-1; clone size: NA; CDR3 protein: ATSRASNTEAF
V gene: TRBV20-1; CDR3 length: 15; J gene: TRBJ2-3; clone size: many; CDR3 protein: SARDTRTSGFTDTQY
V gene: TRBV5-1; CDR3 length: 12; J gene: TRBJ2-3; clone size: many; CDR3 protein: ASSLGWNTDTQY
V gene: TRBV20-1; CDR3 length: 12; J gene: TRBJ2-7; clone size: many; CDR3 protein: SARWASNSYEQY
V gene: TRBV5-1; CDR3 length: 10; J gene: TRBJ2-7; clone size: few; CDR3 protein: ASSLGPGEQY
V gene: TRBV6-1; CDR3 length: 13; J gene: TRBJ1-5; clone size: medium-sized; CDR3 protein: ASSEDPSGNQPQH
V gene: TRBV18; CDR3 length: 16; J gene: TRBJ2-3; clone size: few; CDR3 protein: ASSPTHFAGEGTDTQY
V gene: TRBV7-9; CDR3 length: 17; J gene: TRBJ2-3; clone size: NA; CDR3 protein: ASTLIGTGGMRSLDTQY
V gene: TRBV6-1; CDR3 length: 14; J gene: TRBJ1-5; clone size: NA; CDR3 protein: ASPRGPAGFHQPQH
V gene: TRBV9; CDR3 length: 11; J gene: TRBJ1-1; clone size: many; CDR3 protein: ASSVGQDTEAF
V gene: TRBV27; CDR3 length: 16; J gene: TRBJ1-1; clone size: few; CDR3 protein: ASSVLPGHGHKSTEAF
V gene: TRBV30; CDR3 length: 13; J gene: TRBJ1-3; clone size: NA; CDR3 protein: AWRNGQGRGNTIY
V gene: TRBV11-3; CDR3 length: 9; J gene: TRBJ2-1; clone size: many; CDR3 protein: ASSWTGEQF
V gene: TRBV19; CDR3 length: 14; J gene: TRBJ1-2; clone size: few; CDR3 protein: ASSMGDRATNYGYT
V gene: TRBV11-2; CDR3 length: 12; J gene: TRBJ2-7; clone size: many; CDR3 protein: ASSLGVSSYEQY
V gene: TRBV28; CDR3 length: 13; J gene: TRBJ2-2; clone size: many; CDR3 protein: ASRNSGIPTGELF
V gene: TRBV11-2; CDR3 length: 12; J gene: TRBJ2-3; clone size: NA; CDR3 protein: ASSLGGGPGTQY
V gene: TRBV6-2/TRBV6-3; CDR3 length: 11; J gene: TRBJ2-1; clone size: NA; CDR3 protein: VGWTSGYNEQF
V gene: TRBV12-3/TRBV12-4; CDR3 length: 13; J gene: TRBJ1-1; clone size: NA; CDR3 protein: ASRPGQAANTEAF
V gene: TRBV20-1; CDR3 length: 13; J gene: TRBJ2-7; clone size: few; CDR3 protein: SAKRVAGPEYEQY
V gene: TRBV5-5; CDR3 length: 14; J gene: TRBJ1-2; clone size: many; CDR3 protein: ASSLVDGQGAGGYT
V gene: TRBV29-1; CDR3 length: 9; J gene: TRBJ2-1; clone size: many; CDR3 protein: RGGNWTSQF
V gene: TRBV15; CDR3 length: 13; J gene: TRBJ2-1; clone size: many; CDR3 protein: ATSISMTSYNEQF